This T cell receptor beta chain is from a study of blood T cell repertoires in COVID-19. Study information: Sources were T cells, B-cell-depleted T cells, or PBMCs; the material itself was cDNA or gDNA.

The authors' processing: Reference gene primer amplification gave estimated nucleated cell counts. Measured with immunoSEQ multiplex PCR; TCRdb has only the in-frame clones, and not every one. The DNA gave D and trimming, while V, J and clone size come from that table. The sample shows some 97,000 clones, approximately 86% of them seen only once. Living in 24 US areas, the participants were between about 18 and 100 years of age. Two negative PCRs, clearance, or symptom resolution characterized the recovered Cohort 3 donors. This clone was seen a single time. Material for sequencing was PBMCs or T cells enriched from blood (not recorded which). The source of this sequence is a woman between 50 and 59 years old who had recovered from COVID-19.

This chain's CDR3 is CASSLGQNYEQYF. The DNA of the CDR3 is TGTGCCAGCAGCTTAGGACAGAACTACGAGCAGTACTTC. This chain joins TRBV7-9 and TRBJ2-7, with D tentatively TRBD1 (5 bases). The length of the CDR3 is 13 residues. Germline CDR1 and CDR2: SEHNR and FQNEAQ (reference sequence). V was shortened by 1 base and J by 3 bases, with 7 bases between the two germline ends. Drawing the rest from reference TRBV7-9 and TRBJ2-7, the complete variable domain is DTGVSQNPRHKITKRGQNVTFRCDPISEHNRLYWYRQTLGQGPEFLTYFQNEAQLEKSRLLSDRFSAERPKGSFSTLEIQRTEQGDSAMYLCASSLGQNYEQYFGPGTRLTVT.